The 27 T cell receptor beta chains presented below share a single source sample, sequenced in a study of blood T cells in healthy people across ages. Using a J-beta primer mix together with a sample-barcoded 5' primer, a second PCR was run for about 6 to 11 cycles. In TCRdb, the 5' RACE reads were re-called with MiXCR into one record per CDR3 protein. The table includes around 1,500,000 distinct CDR3 sequences, 28% detected once. The specimen sequenced was blood. Receptor source: a woman aged 25 to 45 in good health.

The chain uses TRBV5-1 and TRBJ2-1; 9 bases map to TRBD2. Germline CDR1 SGHRS, CDR2 YFSETQ. Losses at the gene ends were 5 bases for V and 2 bases for J; bases not matched to a gene: 14. The CDR3 runs 18 residues. CDR3 region: CASRRTGSGGTPYNEQFF. The DNA of the CDR3 is TGCGCCAGCAGAAGAACGGGAAGCGGGGGGACTCCCTACAATGAGCAGTTCTTC. Complete variable domain (other parts from reference TRBV5-1 and TRBJ2-1): KAGVTQTPRYLIKTRGQQVTLSCSPISGHRSVSWYQQTPGQGLQFLFEYFSETQRNKGNFPGRFSGRQFSNSRSEMNVSTLELGDSALYLCASRRTGSGGTPYNEQFFGPGTRLTVL.

This clonotype was picked up many times. The chain couples TRBV20-1 to TRBJ2-7, with TRBD1 matching 8 bases. V gave up 0 bases and J gave up 2 bases; unmatched junction bases: 9. CDR3 length: 16 residues. The germline gives CDR1 DFQATT, CDR2 SNEGSKA (reference sequence). This CDR3 is CSAREDDRGPTYEQYF. The CDR3 bases are TGCAGTGCTAGAGAGGACGACAGGGGCCCGACCTACGAGCAGTACTTC.

The table lists this clonotype with a few counts. The CDR3 sequence is CASTLGSGMNTDTQYF. CDR3 nucleotide sequence: TGTGCCAGCACCTTGGGGAGCGGGATGAACACAGATACGCAGTATTTT. The V gene is TRBV12-3 or TRBV12-4, the J gene TRBJ2-3; 7 bases align to TRBD2. Germline trimming cut 7 bases from V and 2 bases from J; bases unmatched to any gene: 12. This CDR3 comprises 16 residues.

V and J are TRBV14 and TRBJ2-7; 8 bases are a match to TRBD2. The J segment lost 3 bases and the V segment lost 3 bases, leaving 4 bases of the junction unmatched. CDR3 length equals 14 residues. CDR1 and CDR2 from the germline V gene are SGHDN and FVKESK. The CDR3 sequence is CASSQRGVVYEQYF. CDR3 in DNA: TGTGCCAGCAGCCAGCGGGGGGTGGTCTACGAGCAGTACTTC. The entire variable domain, with the rest obtained from reference TRBV14 and TRBJ2-7, is as follows: EAGVTQFPSHSVIEKGQTVTLRCDPISGHDNLYWYRRVMGKEIKFLLHFVKESKQDESGMPNNRFLAERTGGTYSTLKVQPAELEDSGVYFCASSQRGVVYEQYFGPGTRLTVT.

The table lists this clonotype with a few counts. V and J are TRBV6-6 and TRBJ2-7; possibly TRBD2 for D (6 bases). The V gene's germline CDR1 is MNHNY and CDR2 SVGAGI (reference sequence). V was trimmed by 6 bases and J by 2 bases, leaving 17 bases between them. The CDR3 is made up of 15 amino acids. Here the CDR3 reads CASSLGGTIAYEQYF. In DNA, the CDR3 is TGTGCCAGCAGCCTGGGGGGAACAATAGCCTACGAGCAGTACTTC.

Only a few counts were recorded for this clonotype. The J gene is TRBJ2-6, the V gene TRBV12-3 or TRBV12-4, with D perhaps TRBD2 (6 bases). This CDR3 is built from 16 residues. V gave up 6 bases and J gave up 0 bases, with 12 bases separating them. The CDR3, as DNA: TGTGCCAGCAGGACGACGGGGGTCTCTGGGGCCAACGTCCTGACTTTC. Amino acids: CASRTTGVSGANVLTF.

In this sample, this clonotype turned up many times. The chain has TRBV4-1 and TRBJ2-3; D remains unclear. Trimming took off 0 bases at V and 8 bases at J, with 6 bases between the two ends. Germline V gene lookup returns CDR1 MGHRA and CDR2 YSYEKL. The CDR3 loop spans 12 amino acids. The CDR3 region has the DNA TGCGCCAGCAGCCAAGATTTGGGTACGCAGTATTTT. Its translation: CASSQDLGTQYF.

The J gene is TRBJ2-7, the V gene TRBV28; either TRBD1 or TRBD2 may fit D (5 bases each). CDR1 and CDR2 from the germline V gene are MDHEN and SYDVKM. The ends were cut back, 7 bases at V and 4 bases at J, with 23 bases in the middle. The CDR3 has 16 amino acids. The CDR3 here is CASTPGGGELTYEQYF. The CDR3, as DNA: TGTGCCAGCACCCCAGGTGGGGGAGAGCTCACGTACGAGCAGTACTTC. Together with reference TRBV28 and TRBJ2-7, the CDR3 gives the full variable domain: DVKVTQSSRYLVKRTGEKVFLECVQDMDHENMFWYRQDPGLGLRLIYFSYDVKMKEKGDIPEGYSVSREKKERFSLILESASTNQTSMYLCASTPGGGELTYEQYFGPGTRLTVT.

The table lists this clonotype with a few counts. With a much larger clone just one base away, this may be a read error. The chain joins TRBV24-1 to TRBJ2-7, with D possibly TRBD2 on 5 matching bases. The J call may be faulty, since TRBJ2-5 better matches the DNA end. Germline CDR1 is KGHDR and CDR2 is SFDVKD. This CDR3 contains 14 residues. The DNA for the CDR3 is TGTGTCACCAGTGATCCGACTATTGCTGAGACCCAGTACTTC. Its translation: CVTSDPTIAETQYF.

Many counts were recorded for this clonotype. This chain joins TRBV7-9 and TRBJ2-3, with 7 bases identical to TRBD1. Germline V gene data show CDR1 as SEHNR and CDR2 as FQNEAQ (reference sequence). Trimming cost V 3 bases and J 1 base; bases outside gene matches: 7. The CDR3 covers 16 residues. The CDR3 DNA follows: TGTGCCAGCAGCTTGCTCCGGGACAGTCGCACAGATACGCAGTATTTT. Protein sequence: CASSLLRDSRTDTQYF.

This clonotype was seen ten or more times. V usage is TRBV12-3 or TRBV12-4 and J usage is TRBJ2-5, with 10 positions matching TRBD1. The CDR3 has 14 amino acids. With V trimmed by 4 bases and J by 11 bases, 10 bases remained unmatched. CDR3 in DNA: TGTGCCAGCAGTTACCCGGGACAGGGGAATTATCAGTACTTC. It encodes CASSYPGQGNYQYF.

Notes on this clonotype: It may be a read error: a sequence one base away is much more abundant. V is TRBV6-2 or TRBV6-3 and J is TRBJ2-7; no firm D call. The germline V and J ends were trimmed by 0 bases and 5 bases, with 11 bases remaining between them. This CDR3 is 14 amino acids long. Looked up from germline, CDR1 is MNHEY and CDR2 is SVGEGT. CDR3 sequence (DNA): TGTGCCAGCAGTTACTCGCACAGCGAGAACGAGCAGTACTTC. Translated, it gives CASSYSHSENEQYF.

This chain joins TRBV6-5 and TRBJ1-5; 8 bases map to TRBD1. This CDR3 contains 16 residues. J lost 5 bases, V lost 5 bases, and 11 bases had no gene match. CDR1 and CDR2 from the germline V gene are MNHEY and SVGAGI. This chain's CDR3 is CASSLGTGKGDQPQHF. CDR3 DNA: TGTGCCAGCAGTCTAGGGACAGGTAAGGGAGATCAGCCCCAGCATTTT.

As concerns this clonotype: This may stem from a read error, because a much larger clone lies one nucleotide away. The CDR3 DNA sequence: TGTGCCAGCAGGTGGGACGGACAGGGTCTCGGCTACACCTTC. It specifies CASRWDGQGLGYTF. V gene TRBV7-2 combines with J gene TRBJ1-2, with 8 bases that match TRBD1. J gave up 8 bases and V 6 bases, and 11 bases lay outside the gene matches. The CDR3 is made up of 14 amino acids. In germline, CDR1 is SGHTA, CDR2 FQGNSA.

This clonotype occurred many times. J is TRBJ1-2 and V is TRBV18; TRBD1 matches 10 bases. Trimming took 3 bases from V and 8 from J; bases not matched to a gene: 12. Germline V CDR1 and CDR2: KGHSH, LQKENI. The CDR3 runs to 16 residues. The CDR3 spells CASSPSPPGQGFGYTF. The CDR3 bases are TGTGCCAGCTCACCTTCACCCCCGGGACAGGGGTTCGGCTACACCTTC.

On this clonotype: Likely a read error: the CDR3 ends without its conserved phenylalanine or tryptophan. The chain carries TRBV12-3 or TRBV12-4 and TRBJ2-1, with 9 bases lining up with TRBD2. The V gene end was trimmed by 3 bases and the J gene end by 7 bases; junction bases not matched to a gene: 19. CDR3 size: 19 residues. CDR3 loop: CASSFGDRVWLAGLNEQFL. The CDR3 DNA follows: TGTGCCAGCAGTTTTGGAGACAGGGTATGGCTAGCGGGACTGAATGAGCAGTTCTTA.

This clonotype was counted between two and nine times. The rearrangement uses TRBV7-9 and TRBJ1-5, with D hard to call. Germline V gives CDR1 SEHNR, CDR2 FQNEAQ (reference sequence). Trimming pared 8 bases from V and 8 bases from J, leaving 10 bases between. CDR3 length: 11 residues. CDR3 region: CASGPEEPQHF. The CDR3, as DNA: TGTGCCAGCGGACCTGAGGAGCCCCAGCATTTT.

This clonotype was observed a handful of times. This sequence joins TRBV15 and TRBJ1-4; a weak D match, TRBD1 (6 bases). V dropped 4 bases and J dropped 7 bases, with 10 bases sitting between them. Germline V gene sequence: CDR1 LNHNV, CDR2 YYDKDF (reference sequence). The CDR3 contains 13 residues. The DNA for the CDR3 is TGTGCCACCAGCAAGGGGGTCTCTGAAAAACTGTTTTTT. Translated, it gives CATSKGVSEKLFF.

CDR3 sequence: CASKGAGGTEAFF. DNA of the CDR3: TGTGCCAGCAAGGGGGCCGGGGGCACTGAAGCTTTCTTT. The chain combines TRBV25-1 with TRBJ1-1; TRBD1 matches 7 bases. V lost 7 bases and J lost 4; bases outside the gene matches: 6. The CDR3 has 13 residues. Germline V gene sequence: CDR1 MGHDK, CDR2 SYGVNS.

V usage is TRBV28 and J usage is TRBJ2-1; D gene ambiguous. Trimming stripped 6 bases from V and 5 bases from J, with 14 bases between. The CDR3 sequence is 14 residues long. Germline CDR1 MDHEN, CDR2 SYDVKM. The CDR3 sequence: CASRPPGNNNEQFF. As DNA, the CDR3 is TGTGCCAGCAGACCCCCGGGCAACAACAATGAGCAGTTCTTC.

V is TRBV12-3 or TRBV12-4 and J is TRBJ2-7; 10 bases fit TRBD2. CDR3 size: 15 residues. J gave up 4 bases and V 3 bases, and 6 bases lay outside the gene matches. CDR3 sequence reads: CASSFNSGGLYEQYF. CDR3 bases: TGTGCCAGCAGTTTTAATAGCGGGGGGTTATACGAGCAGTACTTC.

The V gene is TRBV3-1, the J gene TRBJ1-5; D gene uncertain. V shed 1 base and J shed 3 bases, with 10 bases lying between them. The CDR3 has 15 amino acids. From germline, CDR1 is LGHDT and CDR2 YNNKEL (reference sequence). The CDR3 here is CASSQGKVDNQPQHF. In DNA, the CDR3 is TGTGCCAGCAGCCAAGGGAAGGTAGACAATCAGCCCCAGCATTTT.

The DNA for the CDR3 is TGTGCCACCAGTGATTTTCAAGCGGGAGATCGGGGCGGGGAGCTGTTTTTT. It is translated as CATSDFQAGDRGGELFF. The rearrangement uses TRBV24-1 and TRBJ2-2, with 8 bases that match TRBD2. This CDR3 has 17 residues. Germline CDR1 KGHDR, CDR2 SFDVKD. Germline trimming cut 1 base from V and 7 bases from J; bases unmatched to any gene: 10.

The sample holds many counts of this clonotype. CDR3 DNA sequence: TGCAGTGCGCGAGTGGGGGGACAGGGAGTCTATGGCTACACCTTC. Protein: CSARVGGQGVYGYTF. This chain links TRBV20-1 with TRBJ1-2; 9 bases are shared with TRBD1. The trim removed 6 bases at V and 4 bases at J, leaving 12 bases unmatched. CDR1 DFQATT and CDR2 SNEGSKA come from the germline V gene (reference sequence). The CDR3 consists of 15 residues.

This chain connects TRBV5-1 to TRBJ1-2, with 12 bases fitting TRBD1. Germline V gene data show CDR1 as SGHRS and CDR2 as YFSETQ. There are 15 residues in the CDR3. The J segment lost 6 bases and the V segment lost 4 bases, leaving 7 bases of the junction unmatched. The CDR3 DNA reads as TGCGCCAGCAGCGCATCGGGACAGGGGGCTGATGGCTACACCTTC. Its translation: CASSASGQGADGYTF.

This sequence joins TRBV5-6 and TRBJ2-6; D not resolved. Germline V gene sequence: CDR1 SGHDT, CDR2 YYEEEE. This CDR3 is 17 amino acids long. V lost 5 bases, J lost 3 bases, and 18 bases lay in between. The CDR3 nucleotides are TGTGCCAGCAGTCTTCCCCTTCATAGAGATGGGGCCAACGTCCTGACTTTC. Protein: CASSLPLHRDGANVLTF.

This clonotype was seen ten or more times. V gene TRBV29-1 combines with J gene TRBJ2-1; 10 nucleotides match TRBD2. This CDR3 contains 11 residues. The trim removed 6 bases at V and 14 bases at J, leaving 7 bases unmatched. CDR1 is SQVTM and CDR2 is ANQGSEA in the germline V gene. Here the CDR3 reads CSVRPGLAEFF. The CDR3 DNA follows: TGCAGCGTCCGCCCCGGACTAGCGGAGTTCTTC.